This TCR beta chain stems from a study of T cells after yellow fever vaccination. Points from the study as a whole: Post-booster reappearance was seen for most primary-vaccination clones (about 95% CD4, roughly 91% CD8).

Germline values: CDR1 MGHRA, CDR2 YSYEKL. The CDR3 runs to 16 residues. Trimming took off 2 bases at V and 2 bases at J, with 14 bases between the two ends. This clonotype was seen more than once but under ten times. Its cognate antigen is unknown. TCRdb called the 5' RACE reads again in MiXCR, with one record for every CDR3 protein. The sample holds about 510,000 distinct CDR3 sequences; less than 25% are singletons and the top ten take less than 20%. The clonotype comes from a young man who received the YFV17D yellow fever vaccine. V is TRBV4-1 and J is TRBJ2-3; D might be TRBD2 (7 bases). The sequencing used PBMCs, collected about 20 days after the first yellow fever vaccination. The CDR3 nucleotides are TGCGCCAGCAGCCAATTAGAGGGGGGGCCCACAGATACGCAGTATTTT. Translating it yields CASSQLEGGPTDTQYF.